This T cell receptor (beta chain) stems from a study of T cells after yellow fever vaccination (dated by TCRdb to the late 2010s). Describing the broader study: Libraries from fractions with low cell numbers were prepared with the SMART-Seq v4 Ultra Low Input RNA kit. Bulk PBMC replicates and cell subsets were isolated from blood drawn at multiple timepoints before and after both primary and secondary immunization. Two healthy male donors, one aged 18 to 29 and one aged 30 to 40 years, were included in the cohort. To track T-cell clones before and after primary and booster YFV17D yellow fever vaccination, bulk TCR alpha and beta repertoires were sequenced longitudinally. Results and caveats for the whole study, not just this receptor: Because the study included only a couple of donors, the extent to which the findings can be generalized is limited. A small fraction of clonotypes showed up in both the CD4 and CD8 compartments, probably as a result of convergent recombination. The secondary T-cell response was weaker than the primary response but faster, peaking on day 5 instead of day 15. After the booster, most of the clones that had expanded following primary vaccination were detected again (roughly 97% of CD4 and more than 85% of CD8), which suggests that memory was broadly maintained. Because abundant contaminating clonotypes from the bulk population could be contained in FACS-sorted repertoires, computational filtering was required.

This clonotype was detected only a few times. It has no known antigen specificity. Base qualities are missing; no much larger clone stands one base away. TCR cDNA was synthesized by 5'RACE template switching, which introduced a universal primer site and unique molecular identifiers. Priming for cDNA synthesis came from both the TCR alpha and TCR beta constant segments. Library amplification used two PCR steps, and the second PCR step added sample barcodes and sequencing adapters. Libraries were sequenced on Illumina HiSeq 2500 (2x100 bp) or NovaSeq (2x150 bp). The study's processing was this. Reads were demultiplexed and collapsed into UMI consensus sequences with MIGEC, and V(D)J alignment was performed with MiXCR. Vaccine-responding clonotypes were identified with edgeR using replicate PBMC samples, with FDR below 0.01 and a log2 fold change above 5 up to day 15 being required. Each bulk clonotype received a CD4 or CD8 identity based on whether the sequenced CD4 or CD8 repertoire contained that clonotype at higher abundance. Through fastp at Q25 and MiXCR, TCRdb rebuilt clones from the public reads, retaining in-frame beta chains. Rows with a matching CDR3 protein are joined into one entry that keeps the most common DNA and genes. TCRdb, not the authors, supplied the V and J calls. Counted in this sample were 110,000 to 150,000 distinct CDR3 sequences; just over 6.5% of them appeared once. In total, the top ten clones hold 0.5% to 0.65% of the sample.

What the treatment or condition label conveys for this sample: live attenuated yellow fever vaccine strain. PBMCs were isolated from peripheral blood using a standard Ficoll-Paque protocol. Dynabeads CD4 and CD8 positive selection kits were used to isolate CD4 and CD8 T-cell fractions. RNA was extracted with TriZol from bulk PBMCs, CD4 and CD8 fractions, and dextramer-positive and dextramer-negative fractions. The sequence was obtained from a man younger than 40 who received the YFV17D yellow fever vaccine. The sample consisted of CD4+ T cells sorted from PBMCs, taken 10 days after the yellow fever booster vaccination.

The nucleotides read TGTGCCAGCAGCTTGGTAGGGCTTAGCCAAGAGACCCAGTACTTC. This yields the protein CASSLVGLSQETQYF. This chain is built from TRBV5-8 and TRBJ2-5; the D segment cannot be called with confidence. Relative to germline, V is 0 bases shorter and J is 1 base shorter, with 10 bases between their ends. The germline V gene provides CDR1 SGHTS and CDR2 YDEGEE. The CDR3 has 15 amino acids, counting the end cysteine and phenylalanine. The only DNA kept is the CDR3, 45 bases in frame from the first base.